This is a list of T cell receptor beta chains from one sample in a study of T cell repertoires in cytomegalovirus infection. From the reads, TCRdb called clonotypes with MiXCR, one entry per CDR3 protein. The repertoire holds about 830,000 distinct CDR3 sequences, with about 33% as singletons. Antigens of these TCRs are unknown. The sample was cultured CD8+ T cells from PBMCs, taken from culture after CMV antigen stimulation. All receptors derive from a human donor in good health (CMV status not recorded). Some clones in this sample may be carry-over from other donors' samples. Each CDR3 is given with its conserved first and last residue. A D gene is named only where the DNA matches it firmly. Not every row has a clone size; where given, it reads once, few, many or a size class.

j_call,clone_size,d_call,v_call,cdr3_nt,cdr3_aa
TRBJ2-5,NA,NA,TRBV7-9,TGTGCCAGCAGCACAGCAGGGCAAGAGACCCAGTACTTC,CASSTAGQETQYF
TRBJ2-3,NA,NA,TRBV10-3,TGTGCCATCAGTGACCCCGGGGCGGGAACAGATACGCAGTATTTT,CAISDPGAGTDTQYF
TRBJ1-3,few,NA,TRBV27,TGTGCCAGCAGTTTAAAGGGACGGGGAAACACCATATATTTT,CASSLKGRGNTIYF
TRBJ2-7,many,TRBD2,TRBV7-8,TGTGCCAGCAGCTCAGGCGGGGGCGGGGGGCCGAGGGAGCAGTACTTC,CASSSGGGGGPREQYF
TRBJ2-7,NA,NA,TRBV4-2,TGTGTCAGCAGTCATCTAGCGCTCATGCGCGGCGAGCAGTACTTC,CVSSHLALMRGEQYF
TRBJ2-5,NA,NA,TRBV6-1,TGTGCCAGCAGTTATTATGGTGGGGGGGCCTGGGAGACCCAGTACTTC,CASSYYGGGAWETQYF
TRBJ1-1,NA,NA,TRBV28,TGTGCCAGCAGGGTCGGAATAATTGAAGCTTTCTTT,CASRVGIIEAFF
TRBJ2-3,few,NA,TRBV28,TGTGCCAGCATGTTAACAGATACGCAGTATTTT,CASMLTDTQYF
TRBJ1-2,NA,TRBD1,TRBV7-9,TGTGCCAGCAGCTTCACCGGGACAGCTCCGGTAATGAGCTATGGCTACACCTTC,CASSFTGTAPVMSYGYTF
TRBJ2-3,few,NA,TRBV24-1,TGTGCCACCAGTGATTCCTCCATGAAACCAGATACGCAGTATTTT,CATSDSSMKPDTQYF
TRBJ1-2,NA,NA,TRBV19,TGTGCCAGTAGTAGGGAGGGACCCTATGGCTACACCTTC,CASSREGPYGYTF
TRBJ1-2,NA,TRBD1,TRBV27,TGTGCCAGCAGTTTTACAGGGGTAGAGGAACTCTATGGCTACACCTTC,CASSFTGVEELYGYTF
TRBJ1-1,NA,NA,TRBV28,TGTGCCAGCAGCCGCTGGAGGGGGTCGCCAGCTTTCTTT,CASSRWRGSPAFF
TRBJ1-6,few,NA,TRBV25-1,TGTGCCAGCAGTGAAGGGCGATCCCTCCACTTT,CASSEGRSLHF
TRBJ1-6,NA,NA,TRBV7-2,TGTGCCAGCAGCTTAGGGACCTCCTTCTCCTATAATTCACCCCTCCACTTT,CASSLGTSFSYNSPLHF
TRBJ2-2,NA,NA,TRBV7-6,TGTGCTTTGTTGAGGAACACCGGGGAGCTGTTTTTT,CALLRNTGELFF
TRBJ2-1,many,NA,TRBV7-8,TGTGCCAGCAGCGTAGAGAGGGATGAGCAGTTCTTC,CASSVERDEQFF
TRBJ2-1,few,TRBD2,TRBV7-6,TGTGCCAGCAGCCATAAGACTAGCAACAATGAGCAGTTCTTC,CASSHKTSNNEQFF
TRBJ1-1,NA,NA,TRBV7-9,TGTGCCAGCAGCTTCCAGTCTTTTACTGAAGCTTTCTTT,CASSFQSFTEAFF
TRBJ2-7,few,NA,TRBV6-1,TGTGCCAGCAGAGACGTCGGACAGCCAACCCACGAGCAGTACTTC,CASRDVGQPTHEQYF
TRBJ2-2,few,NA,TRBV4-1,TGCGCCAGCAGCCAAGATCTGAGTTTGGGGAGTGTCGGGGAGCTGTTTTTT,CASSQDLSLGSVGELFF
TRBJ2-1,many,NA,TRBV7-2,TGTGCCAGCAGTTATGCCGTTAGCTCCTACAATGAGCAGTTCTTC,CASSYAVSSYNEQFF
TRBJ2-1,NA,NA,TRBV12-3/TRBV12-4,TGTGCCAGCAGATCGCCCTACAGGGATTCAAGCTCCTACAATGAGCAGTTCTTC,CASRSPYRDSSSYNEQFF
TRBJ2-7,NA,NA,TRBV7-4,TGTGCCAGCAGCTCGGATGACAAGATCTACGAGCAGTACTTC,CASSSDDKIYEQYF
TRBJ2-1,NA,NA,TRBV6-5,TGTGCCAGCAGCCACGCAGGGGAGCAGTTCTTC,CASSHAGEQFF
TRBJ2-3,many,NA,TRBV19,TGTGCCAGTAGCCCCCTGGCCCGGGGAGATACGCAGTATTTT,CASSPLARGDTQYF
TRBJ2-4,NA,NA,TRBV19,TGTGCCAGTAGTATAGAGAGGATTACAGGGGCCAAAAACATTCAGTACTTC,CASSIERITGAKNIQYF
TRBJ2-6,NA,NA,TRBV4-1,TGCGCCAGCAGCCCCTGGTGGGAGTCTGGGGCCAACGTCCTGACTTTC,CASSPWWESGANVLTF
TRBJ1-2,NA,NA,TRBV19,TGTGCCAGTATTGGGGCGTTCTATGGCTACACCTTC,CASIGAFYGYTF
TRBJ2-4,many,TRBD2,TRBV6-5,TGTGCCAGCAGGGCGGGACTAGCGGGGGGGAGAGCCAAAAACATTCAGTACTTC,CASRAGLAGGRAKNIQYF
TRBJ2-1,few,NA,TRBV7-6,TGTGCCAGCAGCCCGAGCAGGGCGGGCAATGAGCAGTTCTTC,CASSPSRAGNEQFF
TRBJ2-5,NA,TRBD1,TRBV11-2,TGTGCCAGCAGCCATGGTAGGACAGGGAAAGAGACCCAGTACTTC,CASSHGRTGKETQYF
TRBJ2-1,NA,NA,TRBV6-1,TGTGCCAGCAGTGAAAGCAAAGGCCATGAGCAGTTCTTC,CASSESKGHEQFF
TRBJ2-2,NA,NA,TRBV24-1,TGTGCCACCAGTTCCTGGGCGGGGGCCGATTCGAACACCGGGGAGCTGTTTTTT,CATSSWAGADSNTGELFF
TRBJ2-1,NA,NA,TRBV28,TGTGCCACCCGCGACGGGACAGGGCAAGCGGGGGGCCTCTACAATGAGCAGTTCTTC,CATRDGTGQAGGLYNEQFF
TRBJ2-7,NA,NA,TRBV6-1,TGTGCCAGCAGTGAAGGTCAGGGGGGAATTCAATACGAGCAGTACTTC,CASSEGQGGIQYEQYF
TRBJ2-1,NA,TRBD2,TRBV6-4,TGTGCCAGCAGTGACAAACGGGGGGGGTACAATGAGCAGTTCTTC,CASSDKRGGYNEQFF
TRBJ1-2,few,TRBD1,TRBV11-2,TGTGCCAGCAGCTTAGATACGGACAGGGTGTCCTATGGCTACACCTTC,CASSLDTDRVSYGYTF
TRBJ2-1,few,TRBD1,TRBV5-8,TGTGCCAGCAGCCGGGACAGGGACTACAATGAGCAGTTCTTC,CASSRDRDYNEQFF
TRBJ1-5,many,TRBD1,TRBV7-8,TGTGCCAGCAGCTTCTCCGGACAGGTTCCCGATCAGCCCCAGCATTTT,CASSFSGQVPDQPQHF
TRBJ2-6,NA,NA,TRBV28,TGTGCCAGCAGTTTTCGATTTGGACGGCGGGCCAACGTCCTGACTTTC,CASSFRFGRRANVLTF
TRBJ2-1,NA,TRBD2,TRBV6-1,TGTGCCAGCAGTGAATCCCTAGCGGGGAAATACAATGAGCAGTTCTTC,CASSESLAGKYNEQFF
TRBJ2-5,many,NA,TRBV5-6,TGTGCCAGCAGTTTTGGCAGACCCCAAGAGACCCAGTACTTC,CASSFGRPQETQYF
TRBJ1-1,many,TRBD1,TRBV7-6,TGTGCCAGCAGCTTTGGGACAGTGATGAACACTGAAGCTTTCTTT,CASSFGTVMNTEAFF
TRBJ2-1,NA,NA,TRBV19,TGTGCCAGTAGTATGAACCCCGGAAATGAGCAGTTCTTC,CASSMNPGNEQFF
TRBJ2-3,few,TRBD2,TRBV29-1,TGCAGCGTTGACTCGGGGGAGGGACGTACAGATACGCAGTATTTT,CSVDSGEGRTDTQYF
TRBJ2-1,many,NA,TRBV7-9,TGTGCCAGCAGCTTGGCGCACAATGAGCAGTTCTTC,CASSLAHNEQFF
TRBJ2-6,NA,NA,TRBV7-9,TGTGCCAGCAGCCGGACGGGATCCGCCTCTGGGGCCAACGTCCTGACTTTC,CASSRTGSASGANVLTF
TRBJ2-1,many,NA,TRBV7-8,TGTGCCAGCAGCTTAGCGAATTCCGATGAGCAGTTCTTC,CASSLANSDEQFF
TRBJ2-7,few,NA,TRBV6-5,TGTGCCAGCAGTTCGTACAGAAGCTCCTACGAGCAGTACTTC,CASSSYRSSYEQYF
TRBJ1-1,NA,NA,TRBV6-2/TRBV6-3,TGTGCCAGCAGTTTTGCCTCGCTGGGACCTGAAGCTTTCTTT,CASSFASLGPEAFF